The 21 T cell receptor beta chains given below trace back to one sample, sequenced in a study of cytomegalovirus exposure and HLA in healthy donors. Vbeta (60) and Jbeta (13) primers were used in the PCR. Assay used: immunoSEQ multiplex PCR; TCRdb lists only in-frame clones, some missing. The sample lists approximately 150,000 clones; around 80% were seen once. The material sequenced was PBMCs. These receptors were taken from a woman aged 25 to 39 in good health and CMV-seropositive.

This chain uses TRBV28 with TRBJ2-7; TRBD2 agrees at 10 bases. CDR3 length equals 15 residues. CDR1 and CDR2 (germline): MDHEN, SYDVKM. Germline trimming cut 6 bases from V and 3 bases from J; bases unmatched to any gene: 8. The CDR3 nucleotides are TGTGCCAGCAGCCCATGGGAGCGGGAGGGCTACGAGCAGTACTTC. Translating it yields CASSPWEREGYEQYF. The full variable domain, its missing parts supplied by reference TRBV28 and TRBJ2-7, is DVKVTQSSRYLVKRTGEKVFLECVQDMDHENMFWYRQDPGLGLRLIYFSYDVKMKEKGDIPEGYSVSREKKERFSLILESASTNQTSMYLCASSPWEREGYEQYFGPGTRLTVT.

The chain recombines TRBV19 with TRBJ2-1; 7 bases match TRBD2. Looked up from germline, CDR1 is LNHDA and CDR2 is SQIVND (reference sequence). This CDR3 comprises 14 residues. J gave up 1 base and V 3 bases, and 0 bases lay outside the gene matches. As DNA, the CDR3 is TGTGCCAGTAGTATGGGAGGGTCCTACAATGAGCAGTTCTTC. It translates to CASSMGGSYNEQFF. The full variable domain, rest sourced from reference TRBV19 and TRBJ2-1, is DGGITQSPKYLFRKEGQNVTLSCEQNLNHDAMYWYRQDPGQGLRLIYYSQIVNDFQKGDIAEGYSVSREKKESFPLTVTSAQKNPTAFYLCASSMGGSYNEQFFGPGTRLTVL.

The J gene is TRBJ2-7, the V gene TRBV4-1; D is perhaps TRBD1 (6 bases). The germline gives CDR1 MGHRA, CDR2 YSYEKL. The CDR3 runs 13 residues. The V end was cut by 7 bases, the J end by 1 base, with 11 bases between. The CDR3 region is CASTSGQSYEQYF. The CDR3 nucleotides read TGCGCCAGCACGTCGGGACAATCCTACGAGCAGTACTTC.

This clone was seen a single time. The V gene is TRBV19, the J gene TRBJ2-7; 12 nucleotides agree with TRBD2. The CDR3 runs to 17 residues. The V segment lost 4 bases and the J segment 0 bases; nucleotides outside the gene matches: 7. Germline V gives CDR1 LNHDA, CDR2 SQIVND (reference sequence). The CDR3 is CASSTGLAGLSSYEQYF. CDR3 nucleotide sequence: TGTGCCAGTAGTACGGGACTAGCGGGCTTAAGCTCCTACGAGCAGTACTTC. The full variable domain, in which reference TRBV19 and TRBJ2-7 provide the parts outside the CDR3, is DGGITQSPKYLFRKEGQNVTLSCEQNLNHDAMYWYRQDPGQGLRLIYYSQIVNDFQKGDIAEGYSVSREKKESFPLTVTSAQKNPTAFYLCASSTGLAGLSSYEQYFGPGTRLTVT.

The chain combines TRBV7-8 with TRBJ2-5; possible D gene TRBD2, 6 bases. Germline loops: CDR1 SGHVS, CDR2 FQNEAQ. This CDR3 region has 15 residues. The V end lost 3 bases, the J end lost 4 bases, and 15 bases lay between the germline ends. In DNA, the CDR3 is TGTGCCAGCAGCTTTAAAGCGGGTATGGGAGAGACCCAGTACTTC. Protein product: CASSFKAGMGETQYF.

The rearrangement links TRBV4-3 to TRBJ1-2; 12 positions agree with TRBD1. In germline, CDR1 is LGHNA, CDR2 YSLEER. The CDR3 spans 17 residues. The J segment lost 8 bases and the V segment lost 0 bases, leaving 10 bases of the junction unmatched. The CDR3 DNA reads TGCGCCAGCAGCCAAGATGAGAGGGGACAGGGGGCTTGGGGCTACACCTTC. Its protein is CASSQDERGQGAWGYTF.

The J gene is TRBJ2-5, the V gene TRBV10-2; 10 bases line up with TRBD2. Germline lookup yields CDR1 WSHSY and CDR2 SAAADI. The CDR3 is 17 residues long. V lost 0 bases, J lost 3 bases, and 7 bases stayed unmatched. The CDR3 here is CASSESSTSGIKETQYF. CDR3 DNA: TGCGCCAGCAGTGAGTCTAGTACTAGCGGGATAAAAGAGACCCAGTACTTC.

The CDR3 sequence is CASSLVTATNGGYTF. As DNA, the CDR3 is TGTGCCAGCAGCTTGGTGACAGCCACCAACGGTGGCTACACCTTC. The J gene is TRBJ1-2, the V gene TRBV5-6; perhaps TRBD1 as D (5 bases). Germline values: CDR1 SGHDT, CDR2 YYEEEE. Trimming took off 0 bases at V and 7 bases at J, with 16 bases between the two ends. The CDR3 totals 15 residues.

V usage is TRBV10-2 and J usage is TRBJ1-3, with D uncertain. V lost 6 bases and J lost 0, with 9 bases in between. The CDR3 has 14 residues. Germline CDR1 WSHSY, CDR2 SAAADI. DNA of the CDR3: TGCGCCAGCAGACCGGGAAACTCTGGAAACACCATATATTTT. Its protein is CASRPGNSGNTIYF.

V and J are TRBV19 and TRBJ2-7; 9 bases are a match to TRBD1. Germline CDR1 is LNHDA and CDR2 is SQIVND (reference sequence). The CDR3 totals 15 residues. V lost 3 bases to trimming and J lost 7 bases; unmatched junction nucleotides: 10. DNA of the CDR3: TGTGCCAGTAGTATCCAAGGGACAGGGAGTCTTGAGCAGTACTTC. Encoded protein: CASSIQGTGSLEQYF.

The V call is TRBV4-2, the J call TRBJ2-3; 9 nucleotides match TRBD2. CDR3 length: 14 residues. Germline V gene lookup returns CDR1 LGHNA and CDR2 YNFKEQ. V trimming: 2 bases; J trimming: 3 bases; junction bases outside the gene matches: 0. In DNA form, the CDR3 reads TGTGCCAGCAGCCAACTAGCGGGAACAGATACGCAGTATTTT. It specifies CASSQLAGTDTQYF.

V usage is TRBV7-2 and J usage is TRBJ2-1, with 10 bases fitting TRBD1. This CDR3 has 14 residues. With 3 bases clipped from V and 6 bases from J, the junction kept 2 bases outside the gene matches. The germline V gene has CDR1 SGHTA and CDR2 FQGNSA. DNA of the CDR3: TGTGCCAGCAGCTTCGGGGACAGGGGCAATGAGCAGTTCTTC. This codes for CASSFGDRGNEQFF.

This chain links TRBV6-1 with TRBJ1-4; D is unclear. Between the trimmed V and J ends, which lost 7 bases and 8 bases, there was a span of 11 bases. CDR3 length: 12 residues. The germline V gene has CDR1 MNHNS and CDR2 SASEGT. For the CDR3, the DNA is TGTGCCAGCATGATGGTAGTAGAAAAACTGTTTTTT. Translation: CASMMVVEKLFF.

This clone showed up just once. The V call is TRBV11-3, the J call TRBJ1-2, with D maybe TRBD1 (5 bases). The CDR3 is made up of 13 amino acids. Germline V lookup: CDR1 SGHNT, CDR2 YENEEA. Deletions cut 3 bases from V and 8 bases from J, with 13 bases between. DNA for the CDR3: TGTGCCAGCAGCTTTGGTGGGGCGTGGGGCTACACCTTC. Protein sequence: CASSFGGAWGYTF. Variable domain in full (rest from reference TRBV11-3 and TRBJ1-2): EAGVVQSPRYKIIEKKQPVAFWCNPISGHNTLYWYLQNLGQGPELLIRYENEEAVDDSQLPKDRFSAERLKGVDSTLKIQPAELGDSAVYLCASSFGGAWGYTFGSGTRLTVV.

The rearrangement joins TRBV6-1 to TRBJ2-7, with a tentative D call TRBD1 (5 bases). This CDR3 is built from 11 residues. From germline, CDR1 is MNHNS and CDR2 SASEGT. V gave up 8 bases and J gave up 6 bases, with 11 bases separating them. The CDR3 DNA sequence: TGTGCCAGCGTTGGGGCCTCCGAGCAGTACTTC. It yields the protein CASVGASEQYF.

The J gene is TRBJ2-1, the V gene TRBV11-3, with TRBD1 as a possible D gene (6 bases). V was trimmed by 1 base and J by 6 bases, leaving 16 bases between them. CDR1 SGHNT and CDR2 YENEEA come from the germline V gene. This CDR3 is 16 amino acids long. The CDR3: CASSLGAGDFFNEQFF. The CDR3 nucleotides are TGTGCCAGCAGCTTAGGGGCAGGGGATTTTTTCAATGAGCAGTTCTTC.

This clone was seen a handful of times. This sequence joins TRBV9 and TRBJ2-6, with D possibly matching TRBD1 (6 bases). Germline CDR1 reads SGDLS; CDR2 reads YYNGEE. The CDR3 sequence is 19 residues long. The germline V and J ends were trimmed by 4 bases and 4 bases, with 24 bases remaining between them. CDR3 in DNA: TGTGCCAGCAGCTCCCCCGGGACAATGCCTAAATCGGGGGCCAACGTCCTGACTTTC. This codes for CASSSPGTMPKSGANVLTF.

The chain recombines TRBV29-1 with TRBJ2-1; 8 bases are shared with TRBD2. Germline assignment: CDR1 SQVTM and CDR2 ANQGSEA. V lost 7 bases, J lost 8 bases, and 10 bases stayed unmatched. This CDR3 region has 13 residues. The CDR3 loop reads CSDMGLEGDEQFF. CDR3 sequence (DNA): TGCAGCGACATGGGACTAGAGGGCGATGAGCAGTTCTTC.

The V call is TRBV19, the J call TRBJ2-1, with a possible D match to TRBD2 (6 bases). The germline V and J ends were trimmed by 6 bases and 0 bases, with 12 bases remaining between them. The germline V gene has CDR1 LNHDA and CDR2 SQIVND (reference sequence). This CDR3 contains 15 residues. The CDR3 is CASSRDSSSYNEQFF. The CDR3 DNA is TGTGCCAGTAGCCGGGACTCGAGCTCCTACAATGAGCAGTTCTTC.

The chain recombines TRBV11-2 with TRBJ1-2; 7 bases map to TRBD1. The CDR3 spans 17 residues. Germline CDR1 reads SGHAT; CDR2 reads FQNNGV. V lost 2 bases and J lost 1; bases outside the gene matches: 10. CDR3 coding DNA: TGTGCCAGCAGCTTACTACAGGGGCGAGACCTTAACTATGGCTACACCTTC. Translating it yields CASSLLQGRDLNYGYTF.

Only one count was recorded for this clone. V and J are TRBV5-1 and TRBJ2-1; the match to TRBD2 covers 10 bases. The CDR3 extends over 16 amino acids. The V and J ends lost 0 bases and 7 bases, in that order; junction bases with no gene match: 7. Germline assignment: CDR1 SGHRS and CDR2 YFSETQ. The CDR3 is CASSLEGSGRRNEQFF. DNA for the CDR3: TGCGCCAGCAGCTTGGAGGGTAGCGGGAGGAGGAATGAGCAGTTCTTC. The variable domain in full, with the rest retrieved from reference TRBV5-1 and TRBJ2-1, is KAGVTQTPRYLIKTRGQQVTLSCSPISGHRSVSWYQQTPGQGLQFLFEYFSETQRNKGNFPGRFSGRQFSNSRSEMNVSTLELGDSALYLCASSLEGSGRRNEQFFGPGTRLTVL.